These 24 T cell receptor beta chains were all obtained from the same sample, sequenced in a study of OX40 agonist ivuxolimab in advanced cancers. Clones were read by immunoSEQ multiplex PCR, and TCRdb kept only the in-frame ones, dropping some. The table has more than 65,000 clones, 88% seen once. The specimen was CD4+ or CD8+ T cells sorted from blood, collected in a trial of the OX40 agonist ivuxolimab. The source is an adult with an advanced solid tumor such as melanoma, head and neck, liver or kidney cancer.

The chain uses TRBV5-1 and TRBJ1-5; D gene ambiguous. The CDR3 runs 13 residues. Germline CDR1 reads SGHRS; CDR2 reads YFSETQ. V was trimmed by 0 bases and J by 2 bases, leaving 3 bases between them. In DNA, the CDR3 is TGCGCCAGCAGCTTGGCCGGCAATCAGCCCCAGCATTTT. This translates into CASSLAGNQPQHF.

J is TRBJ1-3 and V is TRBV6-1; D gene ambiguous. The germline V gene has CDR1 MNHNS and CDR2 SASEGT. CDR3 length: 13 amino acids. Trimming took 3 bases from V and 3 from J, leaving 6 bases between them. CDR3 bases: TGTGCCAGCAGTGAGGGGAATGGAAACACCATATATTTT. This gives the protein CASSEGNGNTIYF.

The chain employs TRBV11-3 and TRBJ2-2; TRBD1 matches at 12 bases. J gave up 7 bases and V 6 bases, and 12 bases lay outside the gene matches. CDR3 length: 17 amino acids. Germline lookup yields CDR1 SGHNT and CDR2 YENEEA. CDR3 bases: TGTGCCAGCAGTGCTCCGGGACAGGGGGCTGATGGCGGGGAGCTGTTTTTT. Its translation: CASSAPGQGADGGELFF.

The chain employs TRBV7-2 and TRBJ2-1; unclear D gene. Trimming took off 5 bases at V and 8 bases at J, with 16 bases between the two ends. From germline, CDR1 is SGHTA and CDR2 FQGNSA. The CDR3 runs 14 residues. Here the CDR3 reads CASSLGPEGHEQFF. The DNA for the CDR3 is TGTGCCAGCAGCCTCGGACCCGAAGGCCATGAGCAGTTCTTC.

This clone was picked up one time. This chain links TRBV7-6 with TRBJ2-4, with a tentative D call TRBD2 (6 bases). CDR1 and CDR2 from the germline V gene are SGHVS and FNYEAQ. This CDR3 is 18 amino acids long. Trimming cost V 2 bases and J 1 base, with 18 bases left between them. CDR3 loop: CASSLPLTSEGAKNIQYF. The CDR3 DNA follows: TGTGCCAGCAGCTTACCCCTGACTAGTGAGGGGGCCAAAAACATTCAGTACTTC.

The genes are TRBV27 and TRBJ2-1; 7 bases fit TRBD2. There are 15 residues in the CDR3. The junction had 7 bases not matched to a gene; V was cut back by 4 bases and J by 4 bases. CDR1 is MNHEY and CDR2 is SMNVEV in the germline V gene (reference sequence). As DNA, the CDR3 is TGTGCCAGCAGTTACACTAGCGCTCGTTACAATGAGCAGTTCTTC. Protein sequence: CASSYTSARYNEQFF.

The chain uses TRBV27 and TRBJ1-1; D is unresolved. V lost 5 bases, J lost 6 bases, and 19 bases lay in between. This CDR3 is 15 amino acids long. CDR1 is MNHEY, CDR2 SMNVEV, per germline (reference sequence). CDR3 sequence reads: CASSPRTPRDPEAFF. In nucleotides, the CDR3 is TGTGCCAGCAGTCCGCGGACCCCGAGAGACCCTGAAGCTTTCTTT.

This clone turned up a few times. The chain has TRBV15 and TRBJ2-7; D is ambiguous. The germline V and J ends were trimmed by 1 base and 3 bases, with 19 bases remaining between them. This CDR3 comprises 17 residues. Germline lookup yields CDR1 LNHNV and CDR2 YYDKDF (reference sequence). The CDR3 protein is CATSRGRSEPALYEQYF. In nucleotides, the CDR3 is TGTGCCACCAGCAGAGGGAGAAGTGAGCCAGCCCTCTACGAGCAGTACTTC.

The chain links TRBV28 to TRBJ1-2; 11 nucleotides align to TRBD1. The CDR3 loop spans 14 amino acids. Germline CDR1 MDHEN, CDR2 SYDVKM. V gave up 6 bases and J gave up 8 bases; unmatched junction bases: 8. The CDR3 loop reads CASRGQGGGGGYTF. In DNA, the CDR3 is TGTGCCAGCAGGGGACAGGGGGGCGGAGGAGGCTACACCTTC.

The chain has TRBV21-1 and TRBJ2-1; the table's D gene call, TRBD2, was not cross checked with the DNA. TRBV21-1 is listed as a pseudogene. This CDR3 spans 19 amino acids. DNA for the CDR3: TGTGCCAGCAGCAAAGAATGGGGCGGGGGGAGGAGTACCTACAATGAGCAGTTCTTC. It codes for CASSKEWGGGRSTYNEQFF.

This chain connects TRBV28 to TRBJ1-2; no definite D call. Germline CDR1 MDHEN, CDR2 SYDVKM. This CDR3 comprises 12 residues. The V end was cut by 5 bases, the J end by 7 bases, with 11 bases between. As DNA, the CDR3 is TGTGCCAGCAGTCACCCGGCAGTTGGCTACACCTTC. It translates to CASSHPAVGYTF.

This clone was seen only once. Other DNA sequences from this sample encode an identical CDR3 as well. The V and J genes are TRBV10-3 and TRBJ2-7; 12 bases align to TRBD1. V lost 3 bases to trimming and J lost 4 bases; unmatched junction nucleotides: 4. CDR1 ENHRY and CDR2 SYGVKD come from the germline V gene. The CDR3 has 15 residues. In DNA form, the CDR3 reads TGTGCCATCAGTGATAGGGACAGGGGGCTTTACGAGCAGTACTTC. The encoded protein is CAISDRDRGLYEQYF.

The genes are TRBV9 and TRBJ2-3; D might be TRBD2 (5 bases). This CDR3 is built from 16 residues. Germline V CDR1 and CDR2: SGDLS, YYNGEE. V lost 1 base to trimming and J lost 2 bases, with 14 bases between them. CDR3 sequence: CASSVQTGKYTDTQYF. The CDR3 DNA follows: TGTGCCAGCAGCGTACAGACCGGGAAATACACAGATACGCAGTATTTT.

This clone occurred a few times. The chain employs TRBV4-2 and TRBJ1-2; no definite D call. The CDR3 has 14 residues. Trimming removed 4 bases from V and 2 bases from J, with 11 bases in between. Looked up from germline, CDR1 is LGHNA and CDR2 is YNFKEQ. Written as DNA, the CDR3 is TGTGCCAGCAGCCGCGATACAGTGAACTATGGCTACACCTTC. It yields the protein CASSRDTVNYGYTF.

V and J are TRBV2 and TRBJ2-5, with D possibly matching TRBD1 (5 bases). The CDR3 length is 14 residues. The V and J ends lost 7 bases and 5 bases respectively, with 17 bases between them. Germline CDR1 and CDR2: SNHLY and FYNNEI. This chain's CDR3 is CASKEGVPTETQYF. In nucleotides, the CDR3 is TGTGCCAGCAAAGAAGGGGTCCCGACGGAGACCCAGTACTTC.

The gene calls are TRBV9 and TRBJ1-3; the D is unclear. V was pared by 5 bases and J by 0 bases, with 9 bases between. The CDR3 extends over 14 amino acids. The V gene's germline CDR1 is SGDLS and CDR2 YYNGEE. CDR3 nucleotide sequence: TGTGCCAGCAGTGAGACAAGCTCTGGAAACACCATATATTTT. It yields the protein CASSETSSGNTIYF.

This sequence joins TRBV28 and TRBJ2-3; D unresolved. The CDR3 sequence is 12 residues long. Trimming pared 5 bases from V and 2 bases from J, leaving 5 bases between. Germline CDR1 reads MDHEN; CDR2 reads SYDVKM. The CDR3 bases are TGTGCCAGCAGTACTTACACAGATACGCAGTATTTT. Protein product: CASSTYTDTQYF.

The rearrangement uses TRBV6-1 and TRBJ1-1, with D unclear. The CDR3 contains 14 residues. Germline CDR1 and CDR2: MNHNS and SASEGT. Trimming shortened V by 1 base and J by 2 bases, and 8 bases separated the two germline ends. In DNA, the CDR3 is TGTGCCAGCAGTGAAGGCAAGGGTAACACTGAAGCTTTCTTT. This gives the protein CASSEGKGNTEAFF.

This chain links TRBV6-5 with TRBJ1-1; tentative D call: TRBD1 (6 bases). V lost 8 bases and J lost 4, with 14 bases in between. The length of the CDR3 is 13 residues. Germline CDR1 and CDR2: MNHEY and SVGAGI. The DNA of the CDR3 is TGTGCCAGCGGGCGGGGGGCGGCCACTGAAGCTTTCTTT. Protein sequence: CASGRGAATEAFF.

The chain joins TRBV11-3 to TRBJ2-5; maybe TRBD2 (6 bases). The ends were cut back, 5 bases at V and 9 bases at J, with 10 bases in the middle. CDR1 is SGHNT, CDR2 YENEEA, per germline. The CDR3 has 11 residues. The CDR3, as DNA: TGTGCCAGCAGCGCCCGGGAGTCCCAGTACTTC. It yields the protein CASSARESQYF.

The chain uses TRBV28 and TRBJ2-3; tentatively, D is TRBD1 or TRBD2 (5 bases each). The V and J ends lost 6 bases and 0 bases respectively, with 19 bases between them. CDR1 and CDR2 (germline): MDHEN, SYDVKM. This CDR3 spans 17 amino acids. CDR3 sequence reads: CASSISGSHVSTDTQYF. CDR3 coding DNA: TGTGCCAGCAGCATTTCAGGGAGCCACGTCAGCACAGATACGCAGTATTTT.

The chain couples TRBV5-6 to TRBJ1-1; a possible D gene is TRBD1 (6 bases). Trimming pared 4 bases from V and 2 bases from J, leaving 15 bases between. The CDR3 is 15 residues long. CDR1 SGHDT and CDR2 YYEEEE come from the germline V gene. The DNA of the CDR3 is TGTGCCAGCAGCCCCTTGGACAGACCTAACACTGAAGCTTTCTTT. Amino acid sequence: CASSPLDRPNTEAFF.

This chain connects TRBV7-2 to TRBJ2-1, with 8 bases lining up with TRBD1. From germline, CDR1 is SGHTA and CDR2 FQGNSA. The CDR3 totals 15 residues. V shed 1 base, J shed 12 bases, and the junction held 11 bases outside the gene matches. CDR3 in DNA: TGTGCCAGCAGCTTAGGGACAGGGCCCCAAGGGGTGCAGTTCTTC. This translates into CASSLGTGPQGVQFF.

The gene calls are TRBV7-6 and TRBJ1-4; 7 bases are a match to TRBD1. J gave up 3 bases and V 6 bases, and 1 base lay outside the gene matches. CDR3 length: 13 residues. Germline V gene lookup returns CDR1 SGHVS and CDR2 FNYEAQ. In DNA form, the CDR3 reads TGTGCCAGCAGGGGACAGCCTAATGAAAAACTGTTTTTT. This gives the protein CASRGQPNEKLFF.